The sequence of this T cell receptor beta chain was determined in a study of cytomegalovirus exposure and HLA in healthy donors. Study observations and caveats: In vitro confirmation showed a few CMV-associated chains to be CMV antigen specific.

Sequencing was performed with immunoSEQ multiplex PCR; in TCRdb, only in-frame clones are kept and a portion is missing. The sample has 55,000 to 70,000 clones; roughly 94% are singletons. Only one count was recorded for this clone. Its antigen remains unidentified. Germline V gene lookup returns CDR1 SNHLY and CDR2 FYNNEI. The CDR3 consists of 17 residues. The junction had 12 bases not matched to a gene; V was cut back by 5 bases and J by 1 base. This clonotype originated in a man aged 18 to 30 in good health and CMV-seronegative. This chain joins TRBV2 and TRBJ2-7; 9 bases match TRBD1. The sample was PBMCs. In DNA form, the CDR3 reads TGTGCCAGCAGTCCCGGGACAGGGAAAGGACGTTCCTACGAGCAGTACTTC. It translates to CASSPGTGKGRSYEQYF.